The sequence of this T cell receptor (beta chain) was determined in a study of identical twins. This CDR3 has 15 amino acids. From germline, CDR1 is MNHEY and CDR2 SVGAGI. As regards this clonotype: A junction boundary mismatches the germline segment, possibly from a read error.

TCRdb re-called the 5' RACE reads through MiXCR, storing one row per CDR3 protein. The table lists 700,000 or so distinct CDR3 sequences, 8.6% of them singletons. Separately, the same data were catalogued under a study of yellow fever vaccine responses in identical twins.

This chain uses TRBV6-5 with TRBJ1-1, with D possibly being TRBD1 (6 bases). Sequences were obtained from PBMCs. The sequence was collected from a young woman in good health. CDR3 nucleotide sequence: TGTGCCAGCAGTTACCCCAGGGGAGGAAACACTGAATCTTTCTTT. Translating it yields CASSYPRGGNTESFF.